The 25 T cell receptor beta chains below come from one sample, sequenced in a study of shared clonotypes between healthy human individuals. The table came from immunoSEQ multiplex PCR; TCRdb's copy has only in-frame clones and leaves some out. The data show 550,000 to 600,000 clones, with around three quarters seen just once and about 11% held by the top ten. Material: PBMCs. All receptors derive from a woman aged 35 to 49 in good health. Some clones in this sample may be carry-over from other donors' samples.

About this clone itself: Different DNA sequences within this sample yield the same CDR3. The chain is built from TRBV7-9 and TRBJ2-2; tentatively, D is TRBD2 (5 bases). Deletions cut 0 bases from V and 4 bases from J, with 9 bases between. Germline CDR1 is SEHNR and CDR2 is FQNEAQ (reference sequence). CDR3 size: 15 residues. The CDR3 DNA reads TGTGCCAGCAGCTTAGCGGGAGATGGCACCGGGGAGCTGTTTTTT. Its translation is CASSLAGDGTGELFF.

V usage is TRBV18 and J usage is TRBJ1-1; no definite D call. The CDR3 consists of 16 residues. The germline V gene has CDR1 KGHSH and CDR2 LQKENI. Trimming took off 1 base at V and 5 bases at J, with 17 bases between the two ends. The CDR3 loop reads CASSPLSQALGTEAFF. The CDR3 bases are TGTGCCAGCTCACCACTCTCACAAGCCTTGGGAACTGAAGCTTTCTTT.

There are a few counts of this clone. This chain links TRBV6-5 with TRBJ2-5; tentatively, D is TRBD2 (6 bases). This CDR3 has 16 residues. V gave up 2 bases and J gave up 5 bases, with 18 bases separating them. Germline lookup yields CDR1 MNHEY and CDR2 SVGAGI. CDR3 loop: CASSYDSRGIVETQYF. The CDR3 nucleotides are TGTGCCAGCAGTTACGACTCCCGGGGGATTGTGGAGACCCAGTACTTC.

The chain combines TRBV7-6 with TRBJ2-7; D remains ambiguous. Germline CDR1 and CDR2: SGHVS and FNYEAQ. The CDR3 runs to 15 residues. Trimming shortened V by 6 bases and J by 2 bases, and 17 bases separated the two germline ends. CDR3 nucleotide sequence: TGTGCCAGCAGATCCCACACTATAGGAACCTACGAGCAGTACTTC. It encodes CASRSHTIGTYEQYF.

The CDR3 bases are TGCAGCGTATTAAGGGGTGGTGGCACAGATACGCAGTATTTT. This sequence encodes CSVLRGGGTDTQYF. V and J are TRBV29-1 and TRBJ2-3; possible D gene TRBD1, 5 bases. Germline V gene sequence: CDR1 SQVTM, CDR2 ANQGSEA. The CDR3 covers 14 residues. The ends were cut back, 6 bases at V and 1 base at J, with 14 bases in the middle.

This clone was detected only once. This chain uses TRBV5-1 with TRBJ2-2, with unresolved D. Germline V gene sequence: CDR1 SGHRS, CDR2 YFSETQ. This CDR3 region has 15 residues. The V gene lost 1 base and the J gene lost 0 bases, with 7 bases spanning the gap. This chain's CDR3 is CASSLRDANTGELFF. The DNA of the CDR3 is TGCGCCAGCAGCTTGAGGGATGCGAACACCGGGGAGCTGTTTTTT.

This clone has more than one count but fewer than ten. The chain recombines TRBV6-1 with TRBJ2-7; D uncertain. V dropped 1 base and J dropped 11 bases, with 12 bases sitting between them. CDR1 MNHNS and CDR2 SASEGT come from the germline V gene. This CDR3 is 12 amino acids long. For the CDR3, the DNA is TGTGCCAGCAGTGAAGGTTACGAGCGAGAGTACTTC. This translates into CASSEGYEREYF.

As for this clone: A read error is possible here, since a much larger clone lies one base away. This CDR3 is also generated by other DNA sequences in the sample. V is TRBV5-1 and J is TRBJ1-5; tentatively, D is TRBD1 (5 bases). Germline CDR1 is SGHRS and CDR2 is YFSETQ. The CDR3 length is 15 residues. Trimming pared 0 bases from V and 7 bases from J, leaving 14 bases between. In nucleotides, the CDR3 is TGCGCCAGCAGCTTGGATGTGGGGCCTCACCAGCCCCAGCATTTT. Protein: CASSLDVGPHQPQHF.

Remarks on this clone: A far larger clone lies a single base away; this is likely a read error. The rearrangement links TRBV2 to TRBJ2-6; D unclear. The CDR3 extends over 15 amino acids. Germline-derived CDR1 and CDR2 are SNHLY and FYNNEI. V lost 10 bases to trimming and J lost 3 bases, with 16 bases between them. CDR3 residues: CANSYGLGGANVLTF. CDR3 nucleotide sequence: TGTGCCAACAGCTACGGCCTAGGTGGGGCCAACGTCCTGACTTTC. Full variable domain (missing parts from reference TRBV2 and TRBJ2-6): EPEVTQTPSHQVTQMGQEVILRCVPISNHLYFYWYRQILGQKVEFLVSFYNNEISEKSEIFDDQFSVERPDGSNFTLKIRSTKLEDSAMYFCANSYGLGGANVLTFGAGSRLTVL.

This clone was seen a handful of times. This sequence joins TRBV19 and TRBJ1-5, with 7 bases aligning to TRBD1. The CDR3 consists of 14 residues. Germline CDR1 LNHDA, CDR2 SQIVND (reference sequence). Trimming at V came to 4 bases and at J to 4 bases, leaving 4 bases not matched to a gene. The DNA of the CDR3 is TGTGCCAGTAGTACGACACAGGGGAATCAGCCCCAGCATTTT. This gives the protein CASSTTQGNQPQHF.

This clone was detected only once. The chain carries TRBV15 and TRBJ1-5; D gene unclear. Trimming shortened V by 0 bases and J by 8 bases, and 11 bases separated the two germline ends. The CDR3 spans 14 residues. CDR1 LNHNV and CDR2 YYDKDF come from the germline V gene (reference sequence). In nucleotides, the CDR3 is TGTGCCACCAGCAGAGATTCGGGGTTGAAGCCCCAGCATTTT. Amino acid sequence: CATSRDSGLKPQHF. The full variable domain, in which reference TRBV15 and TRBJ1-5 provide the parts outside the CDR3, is DAMVIQNPRYQVTQFGKPVTLSCSQTLNHNVMYWYQQKSSQAPKLLFHYYDKDFNNEADTPDNFQSRRPNTSFCFLDIRSPGLGDTAMYLCATSRDSGLKPQHFGDGTRLSIL.

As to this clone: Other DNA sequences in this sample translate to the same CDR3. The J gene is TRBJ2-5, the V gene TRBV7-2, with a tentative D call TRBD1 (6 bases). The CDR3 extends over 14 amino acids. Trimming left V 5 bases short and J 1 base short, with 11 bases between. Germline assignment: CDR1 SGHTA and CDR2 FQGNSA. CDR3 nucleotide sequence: TGTGCCAGCAGCCCTACAGGGACCCAAGAGACCCAGTACTTC. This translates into CASSPTGTQETQYF.

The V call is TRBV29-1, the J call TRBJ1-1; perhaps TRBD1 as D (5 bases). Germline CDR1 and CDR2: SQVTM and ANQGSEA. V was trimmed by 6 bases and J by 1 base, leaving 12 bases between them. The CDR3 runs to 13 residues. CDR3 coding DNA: TGCAGCGTGGACGACGACAGGAACACTGAAGCTTTCTTT. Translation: CSVDDDRNTEAFF.

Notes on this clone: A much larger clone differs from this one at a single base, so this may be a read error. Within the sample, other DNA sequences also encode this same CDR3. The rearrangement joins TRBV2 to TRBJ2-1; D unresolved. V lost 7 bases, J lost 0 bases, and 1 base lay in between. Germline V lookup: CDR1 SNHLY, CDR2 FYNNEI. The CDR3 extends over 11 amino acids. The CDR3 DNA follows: TGTGCCAGCACCTCCTACAATGAGCAGTTCTTC. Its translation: CASTSYNEQFF.

The CDR3 sequence: CASSQAPSPPAADTQYF. The DNA for the CDR3 is TGTGCCAGCAGCCAAGCCCCTAGCCCCCCCGCGGCAGATACGCAGTATTTT. This chain links TRBV4-2 with TRBJ2-3, with a tentative D call TRBD2 (5 bases). Germline lookup yields CDR1 LGHNA and CDR2 YNFKEQ. The V end was cut by 1 base, the J end by 4 bases, with 18 bases between. The CDR3 runs to 17 residues.

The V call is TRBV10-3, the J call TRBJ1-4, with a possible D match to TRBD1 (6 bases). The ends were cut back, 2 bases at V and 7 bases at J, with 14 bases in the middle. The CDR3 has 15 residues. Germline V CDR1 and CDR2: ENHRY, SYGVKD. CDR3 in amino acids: CAISEVGAGPEKLFF. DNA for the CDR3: TGTGCCATCAGTGAGGTGGGGGCCGGGCCTGAAAAACTGTTTTTT.

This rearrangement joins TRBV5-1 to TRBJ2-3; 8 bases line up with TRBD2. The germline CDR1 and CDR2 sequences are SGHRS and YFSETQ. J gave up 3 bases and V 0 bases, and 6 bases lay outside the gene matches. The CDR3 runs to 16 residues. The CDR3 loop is CASSLEGREATDTQYF. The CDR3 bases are TGCGCCAGCAGCTTGGAAGGGCGGGAGGCGACAGATACGCAGTATTTT.

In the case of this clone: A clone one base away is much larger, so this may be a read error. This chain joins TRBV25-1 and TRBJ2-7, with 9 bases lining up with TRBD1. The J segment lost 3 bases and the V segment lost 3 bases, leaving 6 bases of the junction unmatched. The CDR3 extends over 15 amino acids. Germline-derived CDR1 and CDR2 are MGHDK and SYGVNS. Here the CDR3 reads CASSDTDRGLYEQYF. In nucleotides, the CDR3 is TGTGCCAGCAGTGATACGGACAGGGGTCTCTACGAGCAGTACTTC.

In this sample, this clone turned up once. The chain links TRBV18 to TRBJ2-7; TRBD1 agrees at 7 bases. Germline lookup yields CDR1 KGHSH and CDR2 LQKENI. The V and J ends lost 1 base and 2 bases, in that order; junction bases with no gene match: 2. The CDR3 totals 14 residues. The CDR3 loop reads CASSPLDRAYEQYF. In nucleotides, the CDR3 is TGTGCCAGCTCACCACTTGACAGGGCCTACGAGCAGTACTTC.

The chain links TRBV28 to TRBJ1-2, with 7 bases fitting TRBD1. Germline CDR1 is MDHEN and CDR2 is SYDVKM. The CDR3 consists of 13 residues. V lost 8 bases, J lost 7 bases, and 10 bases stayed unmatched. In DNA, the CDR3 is TGTGCCAGCGCTCAATCGGGACAGTTTGGCTACACCTTC. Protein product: CASAQSGQFGYTF.

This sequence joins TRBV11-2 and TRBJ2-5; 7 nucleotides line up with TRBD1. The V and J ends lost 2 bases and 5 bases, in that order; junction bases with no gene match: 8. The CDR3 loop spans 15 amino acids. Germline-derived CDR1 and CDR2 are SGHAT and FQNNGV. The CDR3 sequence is CASSLKAGGYETQYF. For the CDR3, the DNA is TGTGCCAGCAGCTTAAAAGCAGGGGGATATGAGACCCAGTACTTC.

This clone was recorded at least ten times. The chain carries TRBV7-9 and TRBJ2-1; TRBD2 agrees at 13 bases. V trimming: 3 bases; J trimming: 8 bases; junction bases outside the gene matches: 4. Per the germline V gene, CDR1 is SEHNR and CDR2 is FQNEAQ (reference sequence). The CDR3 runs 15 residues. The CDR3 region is CASSFRGLAGDEQFF. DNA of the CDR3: TGTGCCAGCAGCTTTCGCGGACTAGCGGGAGATGAGCAGTTCTTC.

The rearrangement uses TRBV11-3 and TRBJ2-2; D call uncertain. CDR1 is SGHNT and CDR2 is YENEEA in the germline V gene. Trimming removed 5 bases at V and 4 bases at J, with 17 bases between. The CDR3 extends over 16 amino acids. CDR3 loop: CASSPAVTRGTGELFF. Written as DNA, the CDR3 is TGTGCCAGCAGCCCCGCCGTAACGCGAGGCACCGGGGAGCTGTTTTTT.

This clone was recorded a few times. The CDR3 region has the DNA TGCGCCAGCAGCGGCGGGAGAGGGGAGACCCAGTACTTC. Amino acids: CASSGGRGETQYF. The genes are TRBV4-1 and TRBJ2-5, with 7 bases that match TRBD2. Germline CDR1 and CDR2: MGHRA and YSYEKL. The CDR3 extends over 13 amino acids. The V gene end was trimmed by 5 bases and the J gene end by 5 bases; junction bases not matched to a gene: 5.

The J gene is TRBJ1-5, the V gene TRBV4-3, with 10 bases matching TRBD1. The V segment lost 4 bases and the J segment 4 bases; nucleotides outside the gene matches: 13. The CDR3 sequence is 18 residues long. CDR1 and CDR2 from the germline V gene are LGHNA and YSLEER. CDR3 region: CASSPSTGGDLWNQPQHF. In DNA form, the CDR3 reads TGCGCCAGCAGCCCCTCGACAGGGGGCGATCTATGGAATCAGCCCCAGCATTTT.